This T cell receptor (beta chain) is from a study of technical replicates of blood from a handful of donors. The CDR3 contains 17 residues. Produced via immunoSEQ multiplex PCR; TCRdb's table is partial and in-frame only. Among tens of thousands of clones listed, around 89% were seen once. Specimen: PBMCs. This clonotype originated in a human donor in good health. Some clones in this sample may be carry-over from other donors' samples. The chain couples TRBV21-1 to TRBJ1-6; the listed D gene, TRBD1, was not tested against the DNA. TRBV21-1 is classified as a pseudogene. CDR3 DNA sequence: TGTGCCAGCAGCAATCCGGGACAGGGGAGGAATAATTCACCCCTCCACTTT. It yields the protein CASSNPGQGRNNSPLHF.